This TCR beta chain was identified in a study of cytomegalovirus exposure and HLA in healthy donors. Turning to the study itself: Unique TCRs from HLA-typed donors, 65 million to 85 million of them, were held in an early data release. Study-wide findings and caveats: Cytomegalovirus association was listed for about 160 TCR beta chains.

Primers: 60 Vbeta forward and 13 Jbeta reverse. TCRdb's table, derived via immunoSEQ multiplex PCR, lists solely in-frame clones and lacks some. The sample holds about 70,000 clones, roughly 89% seen once. On this clone itself: The target antigen is unknown.

The junction had 3 bases not matched to a gene; V was cut back by 6 bases and J by 5 bases. CDR3 size: 13 residues. Germline-derived CDR1 and CDR2 are WSHSY and SAAADI. The gene calls are TRBV10-2 and TRBJ2-2; 7 nucleotides agree with TRBD2. The sample consisted of PBMCs. This TCR was sampled from a woman aged 25 to 39 in good health and CMV-seronegative. CDR3 protein: CASRSGGTGELFF. The CDR3 DNA reads TGCGCCAGCAGATCGGGGGGTACCGGGGAGCTGTTTTTT.